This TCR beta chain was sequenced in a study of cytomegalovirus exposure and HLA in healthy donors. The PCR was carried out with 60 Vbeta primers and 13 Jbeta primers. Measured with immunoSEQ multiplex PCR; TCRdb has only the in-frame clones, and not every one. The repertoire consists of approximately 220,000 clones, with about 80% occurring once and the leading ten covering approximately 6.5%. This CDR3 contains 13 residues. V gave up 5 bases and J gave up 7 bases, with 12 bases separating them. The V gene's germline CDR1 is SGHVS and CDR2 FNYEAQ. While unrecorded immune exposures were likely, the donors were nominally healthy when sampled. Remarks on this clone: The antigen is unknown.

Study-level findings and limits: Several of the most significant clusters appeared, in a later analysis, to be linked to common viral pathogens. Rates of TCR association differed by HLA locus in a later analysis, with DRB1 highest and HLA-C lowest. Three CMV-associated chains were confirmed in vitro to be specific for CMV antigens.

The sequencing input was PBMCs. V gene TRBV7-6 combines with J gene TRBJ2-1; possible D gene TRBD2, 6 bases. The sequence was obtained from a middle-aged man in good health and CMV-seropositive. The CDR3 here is CASSPNLANEQFF. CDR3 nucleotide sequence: TGTGCCAGCAGCCCAAACCTAGCGAATGAGCAGTTCTTC.